The 8 T cell receptor beta chains reported below all come from one sample, sequenced in a study of cytomegalovirus exposure and HLA in healthy donors. Repertoires were generated with immunoSEQ multiplex PCR, while TCRdb's copy carries only in-frame clones and drops some. Of approximately 210,000 clones listed, more than 70% were seen once; the top ten hold almost 1.5%. The specimen was PBMCs. The receptors shown here come from a woman aged 18-29 years in good health and CMV-seronegative.

The chain has TRBV7-9 and TRBJ2-7, with TRBD2 identical over 7 bases. The V gene end was trimmed by 1 base and the J gene end by 4 bases; junction bases not matched to a gene: 10. The CDR3 length is 16 residues. CDR1 and CDR2 from the germline V gene are SEHNR and FQNEAQ (reference sequence). In nucleotides, the CDR3 is TGTGCCAGCAGCTTAGTGTCGGGGCGGGAGTTGTACGAGCAGTACTTC. The encoded protein is CASSLVSGRELYEQYF.

This chain uses TRBV7-9 with TRBJ2-6, with 7 nucleotides matching TRBD1. In germline, CDR1 is SEHNR, CDR2 FQNEAQ (reference sequence). The CDR3 sequence is 17 residues long. Losses at the gene ends were 5 bases for V and 0 bases for J; bases not matched to a gene: 7. The CDR3 region is CASSLGTAISGANVLTF. CDR3 bases: TGTGCCAGCAGCCTCGGGACAGCAATCTCTGGGGCCAACGTCCTGACTTTC.

The chain carries TRBV27 and TRBJ1-2; maybe TRBD1 (5 bases). Trimming shortened V by 4 bases and J by 7 bases, and 10 bases separated the two germline ends. The V gene's germline CDR1 is MNHEY and CDR2 SMNVEV (reference sequence). This CDR3 comprises 12 residues. CDR3 protein: CASSSSGFGYTF. Here the CDR3 DNA reads TGTGCCAGCAGTTCGTCAGGGTTTGGCTACACCTTC.

The chain couples TRBV4-1 to TRBJ1-2; the D is unclear. The CDR3 has 15 amino acids. CDR1 is MGHRA, CDR2 YSYEKL, per germline. V lost 1 base and J lost 2, with 11 bases in between. The CDR3 sequence: CASSQAVMGNYGYTF. Here the CDR3 DNA reads TGCGCCAGCAGCCAAGCTGTCATGGGCAACTATGGCTACACCTTC.

This clone was recorded once. The rearrangement uses TRBV30 and TRBJ2-2; 7 bases align to TRBD1. The CDR3 length is 16 residues. V dropped 3 bases and J dropped 5; count of bases not matched to a gene: 12. Germline loops: CDR1 GTSNPN, CDR2 SVGIG (reference sequence). This CDR3 is CAWSTSGGGRTGELFF. CDR3 in DNA: TGTGCCTGGAGCACCTCAGGGGGTGGAAGGACCGGGGAGCTGTTTTTT.

The chain recombines TRBV11-2 with TRBJ2-1; maybe TRBD1 (5 bases). The V gene's germline CDR1 is SGHAT and CDR2 FQNNGV. This CDR3 contains 15 residues. V was clipped by 1 base and J by 8 bases, with 15 bases between them. In DNA form, the CDR3 reads TGTGCCAGCAGCTTAGCCAGGGTTCGGCACGATGAGCAGTTCTTC. Amino acid sequence: CASSLARVRHDEQFF. Looking up the rest from reference TRBV11-2 and TRBJ2-1 gives the full variable domain: EAGVAQSPRYKIIEKRQSVAFWCNPISGHATLYWYQQILGQGPKLLIQFQNNGVVDDSQLPKDRFSAERLKGVDSTLKIQPAKLEDSAVYLCASSLARVRHDEQFFGPGTRLTVL.

The V call is TRBV4-1, the J call TRBJ1-3; D is perhaps TRBD1 (6 bases). Germline CDR1 reads MGHRA; CDR2 reads YSYEKL. CDR3 size: 14 residues. The V and J ends lost 6 bases and 1 base respectively, with 10 bases between them. Here the CDR3 DNA reads TGCGCCAGCAGTAATACAGGGTCTGGAAACACCATATATTTT. Amino acids: CASSNTGSGNTIYF.

This clone showed up just once. The V and J genes are TRBV28 and TRBJ1-1, with D perhaps matching TRBD1 (5 bases). The CDR3 sequence is 15 residues long. Looked up from germline, CDR1 is MDHEN and CDR2 is SYDVKM. The V and J ends lost 1 base and 0 bases respectively, with 9 bases between them. The CDR3 region has the DNA TGTGCCAGCAGTTTATTTGCAGGGATGAACACTGAAGCTTTCTTT. It is translated as CASSLFAGMNTEAFF.